This T cell receptor beta chain was sequenced during a study of blood T cell repertoires in COVID-19. Across the study: From T cells, B-cell-depleted T cells, or PBMCs came the material, which was cDNA or gDNA.

Patients at the Seattle site were enrolled during active infection and followed longitudinally. From germline, CDR1 is SGDLS and CDR2 YYNGEE. Trimming at V came to 3 bases and at J to 9 bases, leaving 6 bases not matched to a gene. The CDR3 loop spans 13 amino acids. In the source study's methods: Estimation of nucleated cell counts was performed using reference gene primer amplification. Sequencing was performed with immunoSEQ multiplex PCR; in TCRdb, only in-frame clones are kept and a portion is missing. For V, J and clone size, that table is used; D and trimming come from the DNA. This sample has almost 300,000 clones, with roughly 91% found just once.

This sequence joins TRBV9 and TRBJ2-1; TRBD2 matches 7 bases. This receptor was taken from a woman under 40 with COVID-19, enrolled during active disease. The sample was peripheral blood. The CDR3 bases are TGTGCCAGCAGCGATAGGACTAGATCTGAGCAGTTCTTC. Translating gives CASSDRTRSEQFF.